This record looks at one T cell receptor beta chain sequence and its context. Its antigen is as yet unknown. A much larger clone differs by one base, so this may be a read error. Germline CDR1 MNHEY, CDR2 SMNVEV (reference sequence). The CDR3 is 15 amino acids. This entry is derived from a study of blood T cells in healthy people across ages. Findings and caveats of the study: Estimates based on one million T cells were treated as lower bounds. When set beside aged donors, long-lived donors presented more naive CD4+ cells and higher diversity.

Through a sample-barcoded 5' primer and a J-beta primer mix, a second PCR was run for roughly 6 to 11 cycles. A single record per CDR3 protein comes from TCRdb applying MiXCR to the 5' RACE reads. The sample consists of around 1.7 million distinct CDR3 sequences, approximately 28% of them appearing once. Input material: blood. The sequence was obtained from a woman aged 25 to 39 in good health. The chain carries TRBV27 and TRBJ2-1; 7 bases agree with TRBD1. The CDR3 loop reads CTSSKPGQSNNEQFF. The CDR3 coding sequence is TGTACCAGCAGTAAACCGGGACAGAGTAACAATGAGCAGTTCTTC.